There are many counts of the clone carrying this T cell receptor (beta chain). Its specificity is not known. The study left out patients who had uncontrolled infection, other autoimmune disease, pregnancy or lactation. PBMCs were derived from about 10 ml fresh peripheral blood. The length of the CDR3 is 12 residues. V lost 5 bases and J 3 bases, leaving 8 bases between the germline ends. The data belong to a study of T cells in Graves' hyperthyroidism and ophthalmopathy. Study results and limitations: Blood also held most thyroid clonotypes expanded beyond 0.001.

TCR beta CDR3 sequences were amplified from RNA transcripts. With the HTBI primer set, the TCR CDR3 went through a first round of RT-PCR. TCRdb re-called the multiplex PCR reads through MiXCR, storing one row per CDR3 protein. The sample shows over 450,000 distinct CDR3 sequences, about 15% of them seen only once. This chain uses TRBV12-3 or TRBV12-4 with TRBJ2-7; D gene unclear. The origin of this receptor is a young woman with Graves' ophthalmopathy. Sequenced sample: blood. CDR3 loop: CASSPERYEQYF. The CDR3 bases are TGTGCCAGCAGTCCCGAACGCTACGAGCAGTACTTC.